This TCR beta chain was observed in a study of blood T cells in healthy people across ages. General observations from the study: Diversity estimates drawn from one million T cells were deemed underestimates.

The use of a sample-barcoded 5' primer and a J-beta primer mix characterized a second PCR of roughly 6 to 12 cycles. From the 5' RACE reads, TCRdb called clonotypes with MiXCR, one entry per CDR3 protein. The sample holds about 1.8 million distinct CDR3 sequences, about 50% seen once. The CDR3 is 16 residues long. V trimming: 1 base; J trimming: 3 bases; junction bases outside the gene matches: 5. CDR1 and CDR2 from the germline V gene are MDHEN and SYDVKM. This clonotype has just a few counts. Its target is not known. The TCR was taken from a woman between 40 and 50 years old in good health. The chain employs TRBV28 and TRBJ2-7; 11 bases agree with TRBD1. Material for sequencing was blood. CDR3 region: CASSLLWTGGSYEQYF. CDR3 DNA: TGTGCCAGCAGTTTATTGTGGACAGGGGGCAGCTACGAGCAGTACTTC. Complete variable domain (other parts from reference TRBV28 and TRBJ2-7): DVKVTQSSRYLVKRTGEKVFLECVQDMDHENMFWYRQDPGLGLRLIYFSYDVKMKEKGDIPEGYSVSREKKERFSLILESASTNQTSMYLCASSLLWTGGSYEQYFGPGTRLTVT.